This T cell receptor (beta chain) was sequenced in a study of T cells after yellow fever vaccination. The CDR3 consists of 16 residues. J gave up 7 bases and V 0 bases, and 5 bases lay outside the gene matches. Germline values: CDR1 MNHEY, CDR2 SVGEGT. One entry per CDR3 protein results from TCRdb running MiXCR on the 5' RACE reads. Among around 340,000 distinct CDR3 sequences listed, about an eighth were seen once. The sequence was collected from a man aged 18 to 30 who received the YFV17D yellow fever vaccine. The J gene is TRBJ2-7, the V gene TRBV6-2 or TRBV6-3; 14 positions agree with TRBD2. This specimen was CD4+ T cells sorted from PBMCs, taken 15 days after the yellow fever booster vaccination. The CDR3 here is CASSYSPTSGGVEQYV. The CDR3 DNA reads as TGTGCCAGCAGTTACTCTCCGACTAGCGGGGGGGTTGAGCAGTACGTC.